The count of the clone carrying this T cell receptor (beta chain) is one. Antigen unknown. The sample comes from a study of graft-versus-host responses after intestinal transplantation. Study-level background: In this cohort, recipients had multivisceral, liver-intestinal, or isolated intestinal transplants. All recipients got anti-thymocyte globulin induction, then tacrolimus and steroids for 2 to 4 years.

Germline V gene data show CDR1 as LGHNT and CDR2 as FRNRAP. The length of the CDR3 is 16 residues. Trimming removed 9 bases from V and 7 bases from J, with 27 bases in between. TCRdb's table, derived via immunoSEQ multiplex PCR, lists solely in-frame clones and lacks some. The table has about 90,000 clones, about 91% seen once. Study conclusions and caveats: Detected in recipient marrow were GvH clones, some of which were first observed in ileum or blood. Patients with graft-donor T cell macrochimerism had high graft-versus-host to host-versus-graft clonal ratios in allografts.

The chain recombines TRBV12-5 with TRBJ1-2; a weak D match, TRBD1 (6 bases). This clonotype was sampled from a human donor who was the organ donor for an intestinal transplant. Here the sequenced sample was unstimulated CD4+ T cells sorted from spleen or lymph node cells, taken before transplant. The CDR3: CASVQGQGDFYGGYTF. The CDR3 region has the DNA TGTGCTAGCGTTCAGGGGCAGGGAGACTTTTATGGTGGCTACACCTTC.